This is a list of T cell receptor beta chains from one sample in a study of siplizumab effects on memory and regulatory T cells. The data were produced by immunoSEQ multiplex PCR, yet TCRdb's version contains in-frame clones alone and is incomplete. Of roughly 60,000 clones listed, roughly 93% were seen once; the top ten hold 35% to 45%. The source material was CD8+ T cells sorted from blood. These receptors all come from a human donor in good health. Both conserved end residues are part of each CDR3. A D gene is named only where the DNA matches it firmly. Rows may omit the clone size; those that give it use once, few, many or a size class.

CASSQDRGESNEQYF	TGCGCCAGCAGCCAAGACCGAGGGGAGTCCAACGAGCAGTACTTC	TRBJ2-7	15	-	-	TRBV4-1
CASSSDRRGLYEQYF	TGCGCCAGCAGCTCCGACAGGCGTGGTCTGTACGAGCAGTACTTC	TRBJ2-7	15	-	-	TRBV5-1
CASSQSVDTQYF	TGTGCCAGCAGCCAATCGGTAGATACGCAGTATTTT	TRBJ2-3	12	-	-	TRBV4-2
CASSYGTDTQYF	TGTGCCAGCAGTTATGGCACAGATACGCAGTATTTT	TRBJ2-3	12	once	-	TRBV5-6
CASSPPTGWGYTF	TGTGCCAGCAGTCCCCCGACAGGGTGGGGCTACACCTTC	TRBJ1-2	13	-	TRBD1	TRBV28
CSVKGAGSYEQYF	TGCAGCGTTAAAGGGGCGGGATCCTACGAGCAGTACTTC	TRBJ2-7	13	-	-	TRBV29-1
CASSQGISYEQYF	TGTGCCAGCAGCCAGGGGATATCCTACGAGCAGTACTTC	TRBJ2-7	13	-	-	TRBV7-2
CASSVAGTGVYEQYF	TGTGCCAGCAGCGTAGCGGGGACAGGGGTCTACGAGCAGTACTTC	TRBJ2-7	15	once	TRBD1	TRBV9
CASSYATSGRYNEQFF	TGTGCCAGCAGTTACGCGACTAGCGGGAGATACAATGAGCAGTTCTTC	TRBJ2-1	16	-	TRBD2	TRBV6-5
CSVERESLKETQYF	TGCAGTGTTGAGCGGGAATCGTTGAAAGAGACCCAGTACTTC	TRBJ2-5	14	-	TRBD2	TRBV29-1
CASSQEPRGAAEAFF	TGCGCCAGCAGCCAAGAACCGCGAGGGGCTGCTGAAGCTTTCTTT	TRBJ1-1	15	-	-	TRBV4-1
CASSLVGQGRGQPQHF	TGTGCCAGCAGCTTAGTGGGGCAGGGCAGGGGTCAGCCCCAGCATTTT	TRBJ1-5	16	-	-	TRBV7-8
CASSLGGSSYNEQFF	TGTGCCAGCAGCTTGGGGGGGAGCTCCTACAATGAGCAGTTCTTC	TRBJ2-1	15	-	-	TRBV5-6
CASSDTVSNQPQHF	TGTGCCAGCAGTGATACAGTTAGCAATCAGCCCCAGCATTTT	TRBJ1-5	14	-	-	TRBV6-1
CASTWGGDNIQYF	TGTGCCAGCACCTGGGGGGGGGACAACATTCAGTACTTC	TRBJ2-4	13	-	TRBD2	TRBV28
CASSPLVYNEQFF	TGTGCCAGCAGTCCCTTGGTCTACAATGAGCAGTTCTTC	TRBJ2-1	13	-	-	TRBV27
CSASSPDRLSYEQYF	TGCAGCGCATCGTCGCCGGACCGCCTCTCCTACGAGCAGTACTTC	TRBJ2-7	15	once	-	TRBV29-1
CSARAYDEQFF	TGCAGTGCTAGAGCCTATGATGAGCAGTTCTTC	TRBJ2-1	11	-	-	TRBV20-1
CASSLSGGDIQYF	TGTGCCAGCAGTCTAAGTGGGGGGGACATTCAGTACTTC	TRBJ2-4	13	-	TRBD2	TRBV6-5
CASSLLTSGSDTQYF	TGTGCCAGCAGCTTACTGACTAGCGGGAGTGATACGCAGTATTTT	TRBJ2-3	15	-	TRBD2	TRBV7-9
CASSLAYEQFF	TGTGCCAGCAGCTTGGCTTATGAGCAGTTCTTC	TRBJ2-1	11	-	-	TRBV5-8
CASSVGGSTGNTIYF	TGTGCCAGCAGCGTAGGGGGCTCGACGGGAAACACCATATATTTT	TRBJ1-3	15	-	-	TRBV9
CSAIVNTEAFF	TGCAGTGCTATAGTCAACACTGAAGCTTTCTTT	TRBJ1-1	11	few	-	TRBV20-1
CASGTSGADTQYF	TGTGCCTCGGGGACTAGCGGAGCAGATACGCAGTATTTT	TRBJ2-3	13	-	TRBD2	TRBV9
CASSPGSANYGYTF	TGTGCCAGCAGCCCGGGGTCAGCTAACTATGGCTACACCTTC	TRBJ1-2	14	-	-	TRBV6-5
CASSRSGTSAGEQYF	TGTGCCAGCAGCCGCTCCGGGACTAGTGCGGGCGAGCAGTACTTC	TRBJ2-7	15	-	TRBD2	TRBV4-2
CASSHGPGQPQHF	TGTGCCAGCAGCCATGGACCGGGGCAGCCCCAGCATTTT	TRBJ1-5	13	-	-	TRBV7-9
CASRQGRSYEQYF	TGTGCCAGCAGGCAGGGTCGTTCCTACGAGCAGTACTTC	TRBJ2-7	13	-	-	TRBV27
CSVGTGLNTEAFF	TGCAGCGTTGGGACAGGGCTTAACACTGAAGCTTTCTTT	TRBJ1-1	13	-	TRBD1	TRBV29-1
CASSDPGTGFYEQYF	TGCGCCAGCAGTGATCCGGGAACTGGATTCTACGAGCAGTACTTC	TRBJ2-7	15	-	-	TRBV10-1
CASSQEGRGPDEQYF	TGCGCCAGCAGCCAAGAGGGGAGGGGGCCAGACGAGCAGTACTTC	TRBJ2-7	15	-	-	TRBV4-1
CASSQEDTSGNTIYF	TGCGCCAGCAGCCAAGAGGACACCTCTGGAAACACCATATATTTT	TRBJ1-3	15	-	-	TRBV4-1